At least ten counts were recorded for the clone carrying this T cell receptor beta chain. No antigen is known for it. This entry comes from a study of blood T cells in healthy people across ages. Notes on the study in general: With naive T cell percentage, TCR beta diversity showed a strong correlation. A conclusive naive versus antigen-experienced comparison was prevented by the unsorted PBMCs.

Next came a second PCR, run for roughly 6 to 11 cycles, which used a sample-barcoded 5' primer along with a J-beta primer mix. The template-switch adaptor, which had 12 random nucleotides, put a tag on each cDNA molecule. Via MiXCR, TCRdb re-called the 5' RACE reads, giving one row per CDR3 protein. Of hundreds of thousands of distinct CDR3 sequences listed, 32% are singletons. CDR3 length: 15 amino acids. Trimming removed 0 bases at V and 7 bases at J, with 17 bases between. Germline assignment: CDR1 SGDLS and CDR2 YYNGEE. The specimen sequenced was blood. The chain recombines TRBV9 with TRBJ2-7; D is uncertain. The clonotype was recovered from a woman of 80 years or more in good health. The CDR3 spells CASSVEPLTLGEQYF. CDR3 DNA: TGTGCCAGCAGCGTAGAACCTCTCACCCTGGGGGAGCAGTACTTC.